This T cell receptor beta chain was documented in a study of PD-L1 blockade in urothelial cancer. Study background: Blood analysis occurred 3 weeks (second dose) and 6 weeks after treatment start. Blood samples had a median of around 150,000 T cells.

Time point of the sample: pretreatment peripheral blood. Sequenced by immunoSEQ multiplex PCR; TCRdb stores in-frame clones only, minus some. The sample has 60,000 or so clones; 81% are singletons. The input for sequencing was PBMCs, taken around atezolizumab (anti-PD-L1) treatment. The origin of this receptor is a man aged 65 to 79 with urothelial cancer.

The CDR3 region is CASSFGTSGRTGNEQFF. The DNA of the CDR3 is TGTGCCAGCAGCTTCGGGACTAGCGGGAGGACGGGTAATGAGCAGTTCTTC. The rearrangement joins TRBV13 to TRBJ2-1; 15 positions match TRBD2. Germline-derived CDR1 and CDR2 are PRHDT and FYEKMQ (reference sequence). This CDR3 contains 17 residues. The V and J ends lost 3 bases and 7 bases, in that order; junction bases with no gene match: 7.